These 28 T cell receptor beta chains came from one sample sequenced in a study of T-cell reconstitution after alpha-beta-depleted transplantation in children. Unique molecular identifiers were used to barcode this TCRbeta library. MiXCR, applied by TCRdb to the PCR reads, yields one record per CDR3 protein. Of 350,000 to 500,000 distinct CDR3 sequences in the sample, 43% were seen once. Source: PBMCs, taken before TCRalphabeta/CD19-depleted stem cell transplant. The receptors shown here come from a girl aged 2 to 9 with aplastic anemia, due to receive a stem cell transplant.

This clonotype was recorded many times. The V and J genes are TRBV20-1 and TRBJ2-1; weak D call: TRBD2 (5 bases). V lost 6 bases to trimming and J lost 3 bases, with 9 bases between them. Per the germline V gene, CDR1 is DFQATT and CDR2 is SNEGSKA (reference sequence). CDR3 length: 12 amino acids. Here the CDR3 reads CSAEGLYNEQFF. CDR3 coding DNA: TGCAGTGCCGAGGGTCTCTACAATGAGCAGTTCTTC.

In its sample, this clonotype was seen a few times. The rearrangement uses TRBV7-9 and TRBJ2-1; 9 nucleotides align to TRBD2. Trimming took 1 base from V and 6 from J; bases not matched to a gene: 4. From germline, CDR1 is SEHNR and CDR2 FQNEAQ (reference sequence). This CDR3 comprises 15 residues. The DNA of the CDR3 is TGTGCCAGCAGCTTAGGCGGGAGGGCCTCCAATGAGCAGTTCTTC. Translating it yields CASSLGGRASNEQFF. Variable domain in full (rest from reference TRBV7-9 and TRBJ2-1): DTGVSQNPRHKITKRGQNVTFRCDPISEHNRLYWYRQTLGQGPEFLTYFQNEAQLEKSRLLSDRFSAERPKGSFSTLEIQRTEQGDSAMYLCASSLGGRASNEQFFGPGTRLTVL.

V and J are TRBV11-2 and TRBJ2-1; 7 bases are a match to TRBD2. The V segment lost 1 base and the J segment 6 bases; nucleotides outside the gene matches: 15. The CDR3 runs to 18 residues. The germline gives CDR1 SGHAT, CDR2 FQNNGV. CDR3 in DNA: TGTGCCAGCAGCTTAGGAAGGAACAACTGGGACTATGGCAATGAGCAGTTCTTC. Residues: CASSLGRNNWDYGNEQFF.

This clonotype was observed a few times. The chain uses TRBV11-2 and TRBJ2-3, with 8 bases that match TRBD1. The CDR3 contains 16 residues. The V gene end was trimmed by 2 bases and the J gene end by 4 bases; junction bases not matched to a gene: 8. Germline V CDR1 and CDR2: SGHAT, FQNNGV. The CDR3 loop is CASSLTTGASADTQYF. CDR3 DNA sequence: TGTGCCAGCAGCTTAACGACAGGGGCGTCCGCAGATACGCAGTATTTT.

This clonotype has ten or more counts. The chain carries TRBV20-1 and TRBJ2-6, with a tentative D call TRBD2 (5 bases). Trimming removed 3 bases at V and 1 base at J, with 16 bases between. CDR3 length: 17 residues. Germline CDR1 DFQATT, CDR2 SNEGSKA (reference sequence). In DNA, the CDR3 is TGCAGTGCTAGCCCGTCGTTCGGGATATCTGGGGCCAACGTCCTGACTTTC. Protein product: CSASPSFGISGANVLTF.

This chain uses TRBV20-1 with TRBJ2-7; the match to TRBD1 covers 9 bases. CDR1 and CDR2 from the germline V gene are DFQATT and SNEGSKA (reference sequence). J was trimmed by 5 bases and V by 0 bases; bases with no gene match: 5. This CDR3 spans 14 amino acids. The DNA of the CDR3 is TGCAGTGCTAGAGATCTAGGACAGGGGAACGAGCAGTACTTC. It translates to CSARDLGQGNEQYF.

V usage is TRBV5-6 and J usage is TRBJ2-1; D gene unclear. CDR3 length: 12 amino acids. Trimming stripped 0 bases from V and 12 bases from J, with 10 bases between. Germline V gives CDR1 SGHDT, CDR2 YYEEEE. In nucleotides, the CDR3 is TGTGCCAGCAGCTTGGAGGGCTATAGGCAGTTCTTC. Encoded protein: CASSLEGYRQFF.

As DNA, the CDR3 is TGTGCCAGCTCACCACTTGATGTACTACAAGAGACCCAGTACTTC. This translates into CASSPLDVLQETQYF. This chain links TRBV18 with TRBJ2-5; no definite D call. Per germline, CDR1 KGHSH and CDR2 LQKENI. V was cut by 1 base and J by 2 bases, with 11 bases left in between. The CDR3 totals 15 residues.

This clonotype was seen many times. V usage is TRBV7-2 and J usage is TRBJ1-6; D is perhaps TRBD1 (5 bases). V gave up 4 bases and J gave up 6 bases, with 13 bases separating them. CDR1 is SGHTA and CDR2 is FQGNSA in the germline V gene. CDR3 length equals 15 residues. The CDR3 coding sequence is TGTGCCAGCAGCTCCCGCCAGGGTGCTAATTCACCCCTCCACTTT. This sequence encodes CASSSRQGANSPLHF. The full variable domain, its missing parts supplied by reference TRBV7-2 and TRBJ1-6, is GAGVSQSPSNKVTEKGKDVELRCDPISGHTALYWYRQSLGQGLEFLIYFQGNSAPDKSGLPSDRFSAERTGGSVSTLTIQRTQQEDSAVYLCASSSRQGANSPLHFGNGTRLTVT.

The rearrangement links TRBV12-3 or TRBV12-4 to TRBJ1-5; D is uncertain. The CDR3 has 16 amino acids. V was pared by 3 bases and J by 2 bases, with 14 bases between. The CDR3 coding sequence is TGTGCCAGCAGTTTTATGAGGGCGGGAGGCAATCAGCCCCAGCATTTT. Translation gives CASSFMRAGGNQPQHF.

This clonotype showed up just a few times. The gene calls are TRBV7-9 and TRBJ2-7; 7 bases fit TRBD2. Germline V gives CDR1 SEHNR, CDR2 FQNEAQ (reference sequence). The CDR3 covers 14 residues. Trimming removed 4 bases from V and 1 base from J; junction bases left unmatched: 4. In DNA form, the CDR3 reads TGTGCCAGCAGCTCCCCGGGGGGTTCCTACGAGCAGTACTTC. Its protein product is CASSSPGGSYEQYF.

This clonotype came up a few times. This CDR3 is CASSPPGLGAAQYF. In nucleotides, the CDR3 is TGTGCCAGCAGCCCCCCCGGTCTGGGTGCGGCCCAGTACTTC. The rearrangement joins TRBV7-9 to TRBJ2-5, with unresolved D. The CDR3 is made up of 14 amino acids. Looked up from germline, CDR1 is SEHNR and CDR2 is FQNEAQ (reference sequence). The V end was cut by 5 bases, the J end by 9 bases, with 19 bases between.

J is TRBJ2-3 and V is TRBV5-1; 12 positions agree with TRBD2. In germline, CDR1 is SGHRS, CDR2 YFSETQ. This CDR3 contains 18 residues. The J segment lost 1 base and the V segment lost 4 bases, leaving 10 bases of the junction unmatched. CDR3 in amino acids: CASSPLTSGRPRTDTQYF. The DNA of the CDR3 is TGCGCCAGCAGCCCCCTTACTAGCGGGAGGCCCCGCACAGATACGCAGTATTTT.

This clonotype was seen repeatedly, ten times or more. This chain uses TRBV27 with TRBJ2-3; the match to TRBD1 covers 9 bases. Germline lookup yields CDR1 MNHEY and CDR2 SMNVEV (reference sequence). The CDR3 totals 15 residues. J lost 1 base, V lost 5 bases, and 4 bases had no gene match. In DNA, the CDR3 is TGTGCCAGCAGTCCCTGGACAGGGGGCACAGATACGCAGTATTTT. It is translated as CASSPWTGGTDTQYF.

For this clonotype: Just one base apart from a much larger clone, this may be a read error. CDR3 DNA sequence: TGTGCCAGCAGCACCGAGGTCCGGTGGACTAGACCCTACGAGCAGTACTTC. Amino acid sequence: CASSTEVRWTRPYEQYF. V is TRBV7-2 and J is TRBJ2-7; TRBD2 aligns across 7 bases. Germline V gives CDR1 SGHTA, CDR2 FQGNSA. J was trimmed by 2 bases and V by 5 bases; bases with no gene match: 15. The CDR3 is made up of 17 amino acids. The full variable domain, with the rest looked up from reference TRBV7-2 and TRBJ2-7, is GAGVSQSPSNKVTEKGKDVELRCDPISGHTALYWYRQSLGQGLEFLIYFQGNSAPDKSGLPSDRFSAERTGGSVSTLTIQRTQQEDSAVYLCASSTEVRWTRPYEQYFGPGTRLTVT.

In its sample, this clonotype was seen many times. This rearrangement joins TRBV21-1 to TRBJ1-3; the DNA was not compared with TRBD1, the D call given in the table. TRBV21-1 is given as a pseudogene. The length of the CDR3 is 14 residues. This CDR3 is CASTRDTSGNTIYF. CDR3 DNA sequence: TGTGCCAGCACCCGGGACACGTCTGGAAACACCATATATTTT.

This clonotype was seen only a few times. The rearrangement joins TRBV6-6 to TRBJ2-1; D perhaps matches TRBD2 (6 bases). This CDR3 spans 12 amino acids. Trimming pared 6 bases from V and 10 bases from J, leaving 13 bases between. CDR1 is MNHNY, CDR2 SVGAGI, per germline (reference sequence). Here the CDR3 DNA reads TGTGCCAGCAGCAACCGCCGGGGGGAGCAGTTCTTC. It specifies CASSNRRGEQFF.

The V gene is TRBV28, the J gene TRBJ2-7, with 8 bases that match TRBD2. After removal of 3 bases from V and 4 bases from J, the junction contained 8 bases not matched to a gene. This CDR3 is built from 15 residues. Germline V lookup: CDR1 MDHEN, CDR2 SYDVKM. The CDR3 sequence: CASSFLRGAGYEQYF. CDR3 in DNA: TGTGCCAGCAGTTTCCTGCGGGGGGCCGGGTACGAGCAGTACTTC.

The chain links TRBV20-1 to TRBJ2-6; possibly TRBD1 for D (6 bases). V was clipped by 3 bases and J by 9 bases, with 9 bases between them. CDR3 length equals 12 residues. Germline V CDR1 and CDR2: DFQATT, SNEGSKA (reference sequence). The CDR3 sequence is CSARYRDNVLTF. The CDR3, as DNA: TGCAGTGCTAGGTACAGGGACAACGTCCTGACTTTC.

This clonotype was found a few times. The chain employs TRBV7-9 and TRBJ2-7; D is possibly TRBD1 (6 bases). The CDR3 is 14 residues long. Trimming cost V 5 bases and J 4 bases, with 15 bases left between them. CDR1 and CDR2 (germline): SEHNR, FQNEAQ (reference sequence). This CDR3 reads CASSQGGVRYEQYF. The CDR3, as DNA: TGTGCCAGCAGCCAAGGGGGAGTGAGGTACGAGCAGTACTTC.

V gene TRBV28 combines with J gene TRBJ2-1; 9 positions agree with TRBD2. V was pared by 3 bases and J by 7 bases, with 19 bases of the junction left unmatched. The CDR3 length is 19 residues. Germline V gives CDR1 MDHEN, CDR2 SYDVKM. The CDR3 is CASSFRTLSGSRYENEQFF. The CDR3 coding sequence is TGTGCCAGCAGTTTCCGGACCCTTAGCGGGAGTAGGTATGAGAATGAGCAGTTCTTC. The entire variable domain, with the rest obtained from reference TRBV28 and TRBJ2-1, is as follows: DVKVTQSSRYLVKRTGEKVFLECVQDMDHENMFWYRQDPGLGLRLIYFSYDVKMKEKGDIPEGYSVSREKKERFSLILESASTNQTSMYLCASSFRTLSGSRYENEQFFGPGTRLTVL.

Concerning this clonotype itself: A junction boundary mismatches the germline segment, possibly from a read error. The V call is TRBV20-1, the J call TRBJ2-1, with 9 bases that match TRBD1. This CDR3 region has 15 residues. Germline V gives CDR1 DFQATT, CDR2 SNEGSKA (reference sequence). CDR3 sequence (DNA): TGCAGTGCTAGAGAGTCTTGGGACAGGGTCAATGGGCAGTTCTTC. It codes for CSARESWDRVNGQFF.

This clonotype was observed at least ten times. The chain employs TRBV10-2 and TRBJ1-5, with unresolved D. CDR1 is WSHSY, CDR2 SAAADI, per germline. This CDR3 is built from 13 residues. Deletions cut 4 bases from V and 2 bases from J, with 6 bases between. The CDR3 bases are TGCGCCAGCAGTGGAAAGGGCAATCAGCCCCAGCATTTT. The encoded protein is CASSGKGNQPQHF.

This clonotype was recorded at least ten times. The CDR3 reads CASSLARTGQRTQYF. CDR3 DNA sequence: TGTGCCAGCAGCTTAGCCCGGACAGGGCAAAGGACCCAGTACTTC. V usage is TRBV7-2 and J usage is TRBJ2-5, with 8 bases matching TRBD1. Looked up from germline, CDR1 is SGHTA and CDR2 is FQGNSA. The CDR3 is 15 residues long. Trimming cost V 0 bases and J 7 bases; bases outside gene matches: 7.

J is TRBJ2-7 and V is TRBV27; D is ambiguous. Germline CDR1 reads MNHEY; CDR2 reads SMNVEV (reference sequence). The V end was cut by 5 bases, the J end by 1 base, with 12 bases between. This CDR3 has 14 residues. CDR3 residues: CASSPHIGSYEQYF. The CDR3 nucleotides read TGTGCCAGCAGTCCTCATATTGGGTCCTACGAGCAGTACTTC.

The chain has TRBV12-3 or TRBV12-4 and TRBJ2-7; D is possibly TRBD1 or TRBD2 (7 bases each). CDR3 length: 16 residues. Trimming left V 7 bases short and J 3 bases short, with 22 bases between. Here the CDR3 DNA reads TGTGCCAGCACCCCAAGAGCGGGACAGTCTTTCTACGAGCAGTACTTC. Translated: CASTPRAGQSFYEQYF.

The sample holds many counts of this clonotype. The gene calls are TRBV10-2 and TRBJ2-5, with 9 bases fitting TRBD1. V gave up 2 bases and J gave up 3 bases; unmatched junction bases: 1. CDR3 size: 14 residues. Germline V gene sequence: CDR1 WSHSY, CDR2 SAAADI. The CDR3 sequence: CASSEGTGKETQYF. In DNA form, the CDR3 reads TGCGCCAGCAGTGAGGGGACAGGGAAAGAGACCCAGTACTTC.

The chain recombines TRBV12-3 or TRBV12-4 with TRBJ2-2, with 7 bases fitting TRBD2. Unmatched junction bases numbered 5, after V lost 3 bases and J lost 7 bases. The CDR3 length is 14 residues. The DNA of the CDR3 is TGTGCCAGCAGTTTCGGGGAGGGGAGCGGGGAGCTGTTTTTT. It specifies CASSFGEGSGELFF.